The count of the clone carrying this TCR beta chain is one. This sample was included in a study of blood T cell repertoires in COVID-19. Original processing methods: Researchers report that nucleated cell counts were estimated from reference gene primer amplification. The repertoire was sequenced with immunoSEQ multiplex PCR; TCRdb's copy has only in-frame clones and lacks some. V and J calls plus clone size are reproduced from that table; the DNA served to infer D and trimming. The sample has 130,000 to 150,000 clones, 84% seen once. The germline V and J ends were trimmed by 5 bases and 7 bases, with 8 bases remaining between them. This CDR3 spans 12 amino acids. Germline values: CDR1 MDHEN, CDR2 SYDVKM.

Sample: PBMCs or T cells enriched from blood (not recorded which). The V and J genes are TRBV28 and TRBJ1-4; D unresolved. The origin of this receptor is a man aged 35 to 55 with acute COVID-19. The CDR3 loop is CASSIYGEKLFF. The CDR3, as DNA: TGTGCCAGCAGTATCTATGGTGAAAAACTGTTTTTT.